A selection of T cell receptor beta chains follows, all from one sample in a study of Ad26.COV2.S vaccination and SARS-CoV-2 variants. TCRdb's copy holds only in-frame clones and misses some; the assay was immunoSEQ multiplex PCR. The sample records around 86,000 clones, more than 70% being singletons. The sequences come from peripheral blood, collected after recovery from COVID-19. The receptors originated from a human donor who had recovered from COVID-19. Each CDR3 is given with its conserved first and last residue. The size of a clone is reported for some rows only, either as once, few or many, or as a class for expanded clones.

13	-	TRBV12-3/TRBV12-4	TRBJ1-1	CASGVSLNTEAFF
15	-	TRBV6-5	TRBJ1-2	CASREPEGWSYGYTF
15	-	TRBV7-2	TRBJ2-2	CASSPRGPNTGELFF
13	-	TRBV9	TRBJ2-1	CASSETPLWEQFF
13	-	TRBV5-3	TRBJ2-7	CARSFFPGIEQYF
13	-	TRBV6-4	TRBJ2-2	CASSDTSTGELFF
16	-	TRBV7-2	TRBJ2-1	CASSLAGTRANNEQFF
14	-	TRBV18	TRBJ2-7	CASSPSSISYEQYF
13	medium-sized	TRBV27	TRBJ1-6	CASSFRGGSPLHF
15	-	TRBV5-1	TRBJ1-1	CASSLAGGENTEAFF
16	-	TRBV25-1	TRBJ2-5	CASSEYLGAVPETQYF
15	-	TRBV5-4	TRBJ2-1	CASSLEQSSYNEQFF
16	-	TRBV27	TRBJ1-3	CASSPLGDSSGNTIYF
15	-	TRBV5-5	TRBJ1-1	CASSSVPGGRTEAFF
15	-	TRBV7-8	TRBJ1-5	CASSTPGHSNQPQHF
15	once	TRBV4-3	TRBJ1-4	CASSQDTGSNEKLFF